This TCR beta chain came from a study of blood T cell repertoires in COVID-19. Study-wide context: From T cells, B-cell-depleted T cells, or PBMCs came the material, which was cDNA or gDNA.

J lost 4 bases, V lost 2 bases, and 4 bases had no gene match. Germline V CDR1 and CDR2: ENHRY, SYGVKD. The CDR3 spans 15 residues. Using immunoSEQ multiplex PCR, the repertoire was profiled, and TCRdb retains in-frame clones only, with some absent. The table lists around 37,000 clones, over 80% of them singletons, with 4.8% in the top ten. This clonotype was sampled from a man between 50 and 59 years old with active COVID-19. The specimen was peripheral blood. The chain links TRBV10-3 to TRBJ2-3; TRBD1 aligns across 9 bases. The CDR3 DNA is TGTGCCATCAGTGAGGCGGGACAGGGTGCAGATACGCAGTATTTT. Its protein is CAISEAGQGADTQYF.